These T cell receptor beta chains were read from a single sample in a study of T cell responses to AZD1222 COVID-19 vaccine. Libraries were prepared by immunoSEQ multiplex PCR; TCRdb keeps only in-frame clonotypes and omits some of them. The sample contains approximately 70,000 clones, around 90% of which appear only once. The sample here was peripheral blood, taken on day 0 of AZD1222 vaccination. These receptors were obtained from an adult in good health. Both conserved end residues are part of each CDR3. Fields, in order: J gene, clone size, D gene, V gene, CDR3 DNA, CDR3 protein. A D gene is named only where the DNA matches it firmly. Rows may omit the clone size; those that give it use once, few, many or a size class.

TRBJ1-2	-	-	TRBV3-1/TRBV3-2	TGTGCCAGTAACAAGGAGGGTCGTTATGGCTACACCTTC	CASNKEGRYGYTF
TRBJ1-4	-	-	TRBV7-2	TGTGCCAGCAGCTTAGTAAGGGGTTCTCACCGCCAAACTAATGAAAAACTGTTTTTT	CASSLVRGSHRQTNEKLFF
TRBJ2-7	-	-	TRBV7-2	TGTGCCAGCCGACCGACGGGCTCCTACGAGCAGTACTTC	CASRPTGSYEQYF
TRBJ1-6	-	-	TRBV30	TGTGCCTGGAGTCCCAGGGGTGGGGTCGGTAATTCACCCCTCCACTTT	CAWSPRGGVGNSPLHF
TRBJ1-1	-	TRBD1	TRBV5-1	TGCGCCAGCAGCAATACAGGGGCGCAGGGAGCTTTCTTT	CASSNTGAQGAFF
TRBJ2-5	-	-	TRBV7-3	TGTGCCAGCAGCTTAACCCGACAAGAGACCCAGTACTTC	CASSLTRQETQYF
TRBJ1-2	-	-	TRBV9	TGTGCCAGCAGCCTGGACCGCGTTCAACCGGGCTATGGCTACACCTTC	CASSLDRVQPGYGYTF
TRBJ2-7	-	-	TRBV30	TGTGCCTGGAGCAGAAACTACGAGCAGTACTTC	CAWSRNYEQYF
TRBJ1-2	-	-	TRBV28	TGTGCCAGCAGCCGGACATCTAACTATGGCTACACCTTC	CASSRTSNYGYTF
TRBJ2-7	-	-	TRBV28	TGTGCCAGCAGTTTTACCCGGACAGTATACGAGCAGTACTTC	CASSFTRTVYEQYF
TRBJ1-3	-	-	TRBV7-3	TGTGCCAGCAGTTCGGGGGCGAGCTCTGGAAACACCATATATTTT	CASSSGASSGNTIYF
TRBJ1-2	-	TRBD1	TRBV14	TGTGCCAGCAGCCAAGAGGGGACAGGGGGTTTCTATGGCTACACCTTC	CASSQEGTGGFYGYTF
TRBJ1-6	-	-	TRBV11-2	TGTGCCAGCAGTCTTAGACCCGGAAGGAATTCACCCCTCCACTTT	CASSLRPGRNSPLHF
TRBJ1-2	-	-	TRBV7-2	TGTGCCAGCAGCTTAGGATTGACAGCTTCCGACTACACCTTC	CASSLGLTASDYTF
TRBJ1-1	-	TRBD1	TRBV12-5	TGTGCTAGTGGTTCTATGGACAGGGCCCCGAACACTGAAGCTTTCTTT	CASGSMDRAPNTEAFF
TRBJ1-4	-	TRBD1	TRBV9	TGTGCCAGCAGCGCCCAAGGGGGCGCAACTAATGAAAAACTGTTTTTT	CASSAQGGATNEKLFF
TRBJ1-1	once	-	TRBV7-9	TGTGCCAGCAGCTTATACCCAGAGAACACTGAAGCTTTCTTT	CASSLYPENTEAFF
TRBJ1-1	-	-	TRBV6-6	TGTGCCAGCAGCGCGACGGGGGGGGCGGAAGCGGAAGCTTTCTTT	CASSATGGAEAEAFF
TRBJ1-2	-	-	TRBV6-5	TGTGCCAGCAGGCTCGTTGGTGGCTATGGCTACACCTTC	CASRLVGGYGYTF
TRBJ1-2	once	-	TRBV12-3/TRBV12-4	TGTGCCAGCAGCCCCGATTTAAGCTATGGCTACACCTTC	CASSPDLSYGYTF
TRBJ1-1	-	-	TRBV10-3	TGTGCCATCAGTGAGCCGGACTCGATAAACACTGAAGCTTTCTTT	CAISEPDSINTEAFF
TRBJ2-2	few	TRBD2	TRBV19	TGTGCCAGTACCCCACTAGCGGGGGGGAACACCGGGGAGCTGTTTTTT	CASTPLAGGNTGELFF
TRBJ2-7	-	-	TRBV19	TGTGCCAGTAGTCTCGGACAGGGAGGGCTTCAGTACTTC	CASSLGQGGLQYF
TRBJ2-3	-	-	TRBV28	TGTGCCAGCGGATTACAACTCCTAAGGCAGTATTTT	CASGLQLLRQYF
TRBJ1-1	-	-	TRBV6-5	TGTGCCAGCAGACGGAGTCCCACTGAAGCTTTCTTT	CASRRSPTEAFF
TRBJ2-7	-	TRBD1	TRBV6-5	TGTGCCAGCAACTCACTGGGACAGGGAGGCGAGCAGTACTTC	CASNSLGQGGEQYF
TRBJ1-6	-	-	TRBV6-5	TGTGCCGTCCGGGGAGAAGCAAATAATTCACCCCTCCACTTT	CAVRGEANNSPLHF
TRBJ2-2	-	-	TRBV5-4	TGTGCCAGCAGCTTGGACAGACAAACCGGGGAGCTGTTTTTT	CASSLDRQTGELFF
TRBJ1-1	-	-	TRBV6-5	TGTGCCAGCAGTTACTCGATGTCTTTGAACACTGAAGCTTTCTTT	CASSYSMSLNTEAFF
TRBJ1-5	-	TRBD1	TRBV15	TGTGCCACAACCACAGGGGGAGAACAGCCCCAGCATTTT	CATTTGGEQPQHF
TRBJ1-5	-	-	TRBV12-3/TRBV12-4	TGTGCCAGCAGCAAAGAGGGCAATCAGCCCCAGCATTTT	CASSKEGNQPQHF
TRBJ1-2	-	-	TRBV13	TGTGCCAGCAGCTCACGCGGGTCTAACTATGGCTACACCTTC	CASSSRGSNYGYTF
TRBJ2-5	-	-	TRBV7-3	TGTGCCAGCAGCCGCTTTGCGGGGGCTTCTGAGACCCAGTACTTC	CASSRFAGASETQYF
TRBJ2-2	-	-	TRBV9	TGTGCCAGCAGCGTCCCAGGGCCGGCCACCGGGGAGCTGTTTTTT	CASSVPGPATGELFF
TRBJ1-5	-	-	TRBV19	TGTGCCAGTATTAGTCGTTTAGGTAATCAGCCCCAGCATTTT	CASISRLGNQPQHF
TRBJ1-4	-	-	TRBV6-6	TGTGCCAGCACCACAGGAGGGACCGTAAATGAAAAACTGTTTTTT	CASTTGGTVNEKLFF
TRBJ1-2	-	-	TRBV6-1	TGTGCCAGCAGTGAAAACAGGAACTATGGCTACACCTTC	CASSENRNYGYTF
TRBJ2-7	-	-	TRBV5-5	TGTGCCAGCAGCTTGGACAGGGTCCCCTACGAGCAGTACTTC	CASSLDRVPYEQYF
TRBJ2-7	-	TRBD1	TRBV5-6	TGTGCCAGCAGCAACCGGGACAGGGGTTACTACGAGCAGTACTTC	CASSNRDRGYYEQYF
TRBJ2-5	-	TRBD2	TRBV30	TGTGCCTGGAGTGTCGGACTAGCGGGGGAAGAGACCCAGTACTTC	CAWSVGLAGEETQYF
TRBJ1-6	-	-	TRBV15	TGTGCCACCCAGAGTACCTTGGTATCCTATAATTCACCCCTCCACTTT	CATQSTLVSYNSPLHF
TRBJ1-2	once	-	TRBV7-9	TGTGCCACCCGAGGGGAGGGACCCCTTGGCTACACCTTC	CATRGEGPLGYTF
TRBJ1-1	-	-	TRBV30	TGTGCCTGGGGGGAGGATCTTGAAGCTTTCTTT	CAWGEDLEAFF
TRBJ1-1	-	-	TRBV29-1	TGCAGCGTTAGGGGGTTTGGCACTGAAGCTTTCTTT	CSVRGFGTEAFF
TRBJ1-2	-	TRBD1	TRBV30	TGTGCTATGGGACAGGGGGCCCCCAGGGGCTACACCTTC	CAMGQGAPRGYTF
TRBJ1-5	-	-	TRBV20-1	TGCAGTGCAAAACAAGGGCAGCCCCAGCATTTT	CSAKQGQPQHF
TRBJ1-2	-	-	TRBV18	TGTGCCAGCTCACCACCTAGTGACTATGGCTACACCTTC	CASSPPSDYGYTF
TRBJ2-3	-	-	TRBV29-1	TGCAGCGTTTGTACAGATAACACAGATACGCAGTATTTT	CSVCTDNTDTQYF
TRBJ2-1	-	TRBD2	TRBV24-1	TGTGCCACCAGTGACGCCGGGACTAGCGGCGATGAGCAGTTCTTC	CATSDAGTSGDEQFF
TRBJ1-1	-	TRBD1	TRBV7-9	TGTGCCAGCAGCCCTACAGGGGATGGCACTGAAGCTTTCTTT	CASSPTGDGTEAFF
TRBJ2-3	-	-	TRBV7-9	TGTGCCAGCAGAGAAGACCACCATACAGATACGCAGTATTTT	CASREDHHTDTQYF
TRBJ2-7	-	-	TRBV20-1	TGCAGTGCTAGTTTGGACACCAGGGTCTCACCCCACGAGCAGTACTTC	CSASLDTRVSPHEQYF
TRBJ2-1	-	-	TRBV7-3	TGTGCCAGCAGCAAGGGTGTCAATGAGCAGTTCTTC	CASSKGVNEQFF